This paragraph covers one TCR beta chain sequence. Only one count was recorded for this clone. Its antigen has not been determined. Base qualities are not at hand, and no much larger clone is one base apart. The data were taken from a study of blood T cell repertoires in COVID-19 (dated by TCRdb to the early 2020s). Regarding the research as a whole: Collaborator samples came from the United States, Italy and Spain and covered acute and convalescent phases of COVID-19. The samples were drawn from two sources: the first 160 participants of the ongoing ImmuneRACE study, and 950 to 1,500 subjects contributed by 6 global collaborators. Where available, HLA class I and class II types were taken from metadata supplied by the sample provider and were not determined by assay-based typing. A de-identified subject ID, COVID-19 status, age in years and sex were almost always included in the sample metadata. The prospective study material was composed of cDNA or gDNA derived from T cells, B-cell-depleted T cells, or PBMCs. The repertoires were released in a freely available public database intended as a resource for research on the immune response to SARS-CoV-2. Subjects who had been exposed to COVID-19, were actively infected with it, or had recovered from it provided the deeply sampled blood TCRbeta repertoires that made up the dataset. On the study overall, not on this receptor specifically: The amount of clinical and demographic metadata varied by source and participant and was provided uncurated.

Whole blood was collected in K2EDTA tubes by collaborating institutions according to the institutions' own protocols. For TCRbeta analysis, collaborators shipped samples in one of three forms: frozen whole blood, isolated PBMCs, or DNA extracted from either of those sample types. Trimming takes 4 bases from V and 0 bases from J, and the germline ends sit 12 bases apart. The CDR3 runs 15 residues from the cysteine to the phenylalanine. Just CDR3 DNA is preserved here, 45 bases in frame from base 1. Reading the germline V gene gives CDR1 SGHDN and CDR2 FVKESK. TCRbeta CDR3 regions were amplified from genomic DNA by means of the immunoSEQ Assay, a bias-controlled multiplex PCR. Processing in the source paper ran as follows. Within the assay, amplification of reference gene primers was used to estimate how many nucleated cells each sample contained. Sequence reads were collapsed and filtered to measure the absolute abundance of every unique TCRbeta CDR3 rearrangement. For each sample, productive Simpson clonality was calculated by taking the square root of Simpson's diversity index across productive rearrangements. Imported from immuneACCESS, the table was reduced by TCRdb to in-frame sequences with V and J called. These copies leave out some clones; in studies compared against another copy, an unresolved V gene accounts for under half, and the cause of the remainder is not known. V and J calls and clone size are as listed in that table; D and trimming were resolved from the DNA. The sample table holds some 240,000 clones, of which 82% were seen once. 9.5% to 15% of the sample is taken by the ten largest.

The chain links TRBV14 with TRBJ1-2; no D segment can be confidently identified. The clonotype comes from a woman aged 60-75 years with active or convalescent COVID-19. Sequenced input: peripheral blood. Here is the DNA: TGTGCCAGCAGCCGCCATCCCACAGCTAACTATGGCTACACCTTC. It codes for CASSRHPTANYGYTF.